This passage covers 4 T cell receptor beta chains from one sample sequenced in a study of blood T cell repertoires in COVID-19. Profiling relied on immunoSEQ multiplex PCR, and the TCRdb table lists in-frame clones only, not all of them. The profile shows under 250,000 clones, just over 85% of them singletons. Input material: peripheral blood. These receptors all stem from a man aged 50 to 59 with COVID-19, enrolled during active disease.

The chain joins TRBV7-3 to TRBJ2-2; D not certain. Trimming removed 5 bases at V and 7 bases at J, with 11 bases between. Germline CDR1 is SGHTA and CDR2 is FQGTGA. The CDR3 has 13 amino acids. The CDR3 coding sequence is TGTGCCAGCAGCCTTTTAGTTGGCGGGGAGCTGTTTTTT. This encodes CASSLLVGGELFF.

V usage is TRBV13 and J usage is TRBJ1-2, with 10 bases that match TRBD1. Germline V gene sequence: CDR1 PRHDT, CDR2 FYEKMQ (reference sequence). The CDR3 has 12 amino acids. V shed 5 bases and J 12 bases; nucleotides not matched to a gene: 6. The CDR3 reads CASSTLGQGDTF. CDR3 DNA: TGTGCCAGCAGCACCCTTGGACAGGGGGACACCTTC. Using reference TRBV13 and TRBJ1-2 for the parts outside the CDR3, the full variable domain is AAGVIQSPRHLIKEKRETATLKCYPIPRHDTVYWYQQGPGQDPQFLISFYEKMQSDKGSIPDRFSAQQFSDYHSELNMSSLELGDSALYFCASSTLGQGDTFGSGTRLTVV.

The rearrangement uses TRBV19 and TRBJ2-7; 8 nucleotides agree with TRBD1. Germline V gene lookup returns CDR1 LNHDA and CDR2 SQIVND (reference sequence). With 5 bases clipped from V and 1 base from J, the junction kept 4 bases outside the gene matches. The CDR3 extends over 14 amino acids. Written as DNA, the CDR3 is TGTGCCAGTAGTGCGGGACAGGTTTCCTACGAGCAGTACTTC. Translated, it gives CASSAGQVSYEQYF.

The rearrangement uses TRBV11-2 and TRBJ1-1; weak D call: TRBD1 (5 bases). The CDR3 totals 14 residues. The germline V and J ends were trimmed by 3 bases and 5 bases, with 13 bases remaining between them. The V gene's germline CDR1 is SGHAT and CDR2 FQNNGV. CDR3 residues: CASSFLEGVTEAFF. The CDR3 bases are TGTGCCAGCAGCTTTCTTGAAGGGGTAACTGAAGCTTTCTTT.